These T cell receptor beta chains were read from a single sample in a study of shared clonotypes between healthy human individuals. Profiling relied on immunoSEQ multiplex PCR, and the TCRdb table lists in-frame clones only, not all of them. This repertoire shows about half a million clones, approximately 81% found once; its top ten account for over 9.5%. Sequenced input: PBMCs. These TCRs come from a woman between 40 and 55 years old in good health. Some clones in this sample may be carry-over from other donors' samples. CDR3s include the opening cysteine and the closing phenylalanine or tryptophan. Each record gives: CDR3 protein, V gene.

cdr3_aa: CSVDTGQRIGAFF
v_call: TRBV29-1

cdr3_aa: CASSRDRQETQYF
v_call: TRBV4-3

cdr3_aa: CASSPPGQVRGISGSYYEQYF
v_call: TRBV18

cdr3_aa: CASRQSGRLDTQYF
v_call: TRBV7-6

cdr3_aa: CASSYGTSGSSYNEQFF
v_call: TRBV18

cdr3_aa: CASSLAGDSYEQYF
v_call: TRBV10-1

cdr3_aa: CASSVPRYQETQYF
v_call: TRBV5-1

cdr3_aa: CASTPTGLYTDTQYF
v_call: TRBV6-1

cdr3_aa: CASSSRSVETQYF
v_call: TRBV11-1

cdr3_aa: CSAGGQGKETQYF
v_call: TRBV29-1

cdr3_aa: CASSLRHPGELFF
v_call: TRBV28

cdr3_aa: CASSPIPHDSARGDTIYF
v_call: TRBV11-2

cdr3_aa: CASSVEPQASNEKLFF
v_call: TRBV9

cdr3_aa: CASSGLQGAGANVLTF
v_call: TRBV5-4

cdr3_aa: CASSGQGSRVGNQPQHF
v_call: TRBV10-2

cdr3_aa: CASSLALNEQFF
v_call: TRBV11-2

cdr3_aa: CASSDAFPGQGSGTEAFF
v_call: TRBV25-1

cdr3_aa: CAISESGVNNEQFF
v_call: TRBV10-3